This TCR beta chain appears in the sequencing data of a study of Ad26.COV2.S vaccination and SARS-CoV-2 variants. The data were produced by immunoSEQ multiplex PCR, yet TCRdb's version contains in-frame clones alone and is incomplete. This table has about 440,000 clones, about 90% appearing once. V dropped 6 bases and J dropped 7; count of bases not matched to a gene: 9. Germline V gives CDR1 MNHEY, CDR2 SVGEGT. This CDR3 is built from 14 residues. Documented treatment: some 20 received Ad26.COV2.S at low or high dose, single or two shots; five or six received placebo; per-sample allocation not given. The samples date from day 63 after the first vaccine or placebo injection. An Ad26 vector expressing Wuhan-strain SARS-CoV-2 spike constituted the vaccine.

This clonotype was sampled from a person aged 18-65 years who received the Ad26.COV2.S COVID-19 vaccine or a placebo. The sample consisted of peripheral blood, taken in a trial of Ad26.COV2.S vaccine versus placebo. The gene calls are TRBV6-2 or TRBV6-3 and TRBJ2-4; TRBD2 matches at 7 bases. The DNA of the CDR3 is TGTGCCAGCAGACCTCCAGGGAGGGTGAACATTCAGTACTTC. This sequence encodes CASRPPGRVNIQYF.